Sequencing of this TCR beta chain was carried out in a study of T-cell memory formation after mild COVID-19 (dated by TCRdb to the early 2020s). Some background on the complete study: Most TCR sequence clusters were specific to one of the two donors. In a couple of donors, T-cell clones that expanded and contracted after mild COVID-19 were followed by sequencing TCRalpha and TCRbeta repertoires longitudinally. The cohort was made up of two young adult volunteers, one female and one male, who were previously healthy. The study at large found these results: Only two mild cases were covered by the study, and larger cohorts that include severe cases with pre-infection samples were considered necessary. Contracting CD4+ clones appeared mostly in the CM and EM memory subsets, whereas CD8+ clones were enriched in EMRA. Some responding clones were detected in pre-infection memory, suggesting pre-existing cross-reactive memory T cells joined the SARS-CoV-2 response. The second-wave clones that peaked on day 37 were not confirmed to be SARS-CoV-2 specific. Clones that contracted from day 15 to 85 showed balanced CD4/CD8 phenotypes, whereas a second wave of clones that expanded from day 15 to 37 leaned towards CD4+.

PBMCs were isolated by Ficoll-Paque density gradient centrifugation. This clonotype was seen many times. The clone's antigen remains unknown. The record has no base qualities; no much larger clone is one base away. This sample was sequenced with an Illumina NovaSeq 6000. TCRalpha and TCRbeta cDNA libraries were built by 5'RACE with constant-segment primers, adding sample barcodes and unique molecular identifiers. Trizol reagent was used to extract RNA from every sample. Library amplification was performed in two PCR steps, and a second sample barcode and Illumina TruSeq adapters were introduced in the second step. Sequencing of libraries was performed on an Illumina NovaSeq with 2 x 150 bp paired-end reads. The original methods were these. Demultiplexing of reads and collapsing into UMI-guided consensus sequences were performed with migec v1.2.7. Using mixcr v2.1.11, UMI consensuses were aligned to TRA and TRB V and J templates and then assembled into clonotypes. Expanded or contracted clonotypes were those called significant by both edgeR and NoisET, with noise models trained on biological replicates. For edgeR calls, a false discovery rate-adjusted p below 0.01 and a log2 fold-change threshold of 1 were applied. As an exploratory analysis of dynamics, max-normalized trajectories of the 1000 most abundant clonotypes were examined with PCA combined with hierarchical clustering. Separately sequenced CD4+ and CD8+ repertoires were used to assign a CD4 or CD8 phenotype to each responding clone. TCRdb reran the public reads through fastp at Q25 and MiXCR, keeping productive beta chains. Every distinct CDR3 protein forms one entry, paired with its most common genes and DNA. The V and J calls follow TCRdb's processing rather than the paper's. Recorded for this sample are about 110,000 distinct CDR3 sequences; roughly a sixth of them occurred a single time. The ten largest clones capture roughly 5.5% of the sample.

As encoded in the germline V gene, CDR1 is SGHAT while CDR2 is FQNNGV. Ends trimmed: V by 5 bases, J by 4 bases; bases unmatched to a gene: 11. There are 16 amino acids in the CDR3, from cysteine to phenylalanine inclusive. Only CDR3 DNA is held: 48 bases, read in frame from base 1. This receptor was taken from a man younger than 30 who had mild COVID-19 (a few samples of this study predate the infection). The sample titles of this study are shuffled in the database, so cell type and time point are left out; the donor was told from shared clones. Sequenced input: PBMCs or a T cell subset sorted from them (not recorded which). This chain joins TRBV11-2 to TRBJ2-1; 7 of the junction bases match TRBD2. At the DNA level, the sequence is TGTGCCAGCAGCCCAATCCGGGGGGAACCTTACAATGAGCAGTTCTTC. This yields the protein CASSPIRGEPYNEQFF.